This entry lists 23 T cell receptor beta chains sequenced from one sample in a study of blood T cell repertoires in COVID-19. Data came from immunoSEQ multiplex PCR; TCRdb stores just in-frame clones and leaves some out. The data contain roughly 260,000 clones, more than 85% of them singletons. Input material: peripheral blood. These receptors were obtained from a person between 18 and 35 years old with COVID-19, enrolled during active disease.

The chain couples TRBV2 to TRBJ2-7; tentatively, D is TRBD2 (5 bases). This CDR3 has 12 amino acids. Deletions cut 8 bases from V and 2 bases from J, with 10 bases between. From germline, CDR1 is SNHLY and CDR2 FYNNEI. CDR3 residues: CASGLSTYEQYF. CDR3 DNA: TGTGCCAGCGGACTCTCCACCTACGAGCAGTACTTC.

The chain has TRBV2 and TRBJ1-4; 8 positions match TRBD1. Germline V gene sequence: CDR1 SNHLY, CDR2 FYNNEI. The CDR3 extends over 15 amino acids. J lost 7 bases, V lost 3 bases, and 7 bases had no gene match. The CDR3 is CASSEAGGAGEKLFF. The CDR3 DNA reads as TGTGCCAGCAGTGAGGCAGGGGGCGCGGGTGAAAAACTGTTTTTT.

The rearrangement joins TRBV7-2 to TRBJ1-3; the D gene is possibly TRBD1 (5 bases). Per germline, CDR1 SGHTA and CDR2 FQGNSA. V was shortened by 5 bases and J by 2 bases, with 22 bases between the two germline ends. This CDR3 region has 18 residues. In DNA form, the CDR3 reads TGTGCCAGCAGCAAGAGGTGGGACTACTTGAAGGCTGGAAACACCATATATTTT. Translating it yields CASSKRWDYLKAGNTIYF.

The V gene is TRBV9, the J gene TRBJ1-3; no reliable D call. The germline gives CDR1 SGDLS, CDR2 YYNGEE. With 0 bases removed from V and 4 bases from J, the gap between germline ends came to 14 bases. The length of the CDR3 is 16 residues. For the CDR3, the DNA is TGTGCCAGCAGCGTAGGGAGAGACGTCTCAGGAAACACCATATATTTT. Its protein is CASSVGRDVSGNTIYF.

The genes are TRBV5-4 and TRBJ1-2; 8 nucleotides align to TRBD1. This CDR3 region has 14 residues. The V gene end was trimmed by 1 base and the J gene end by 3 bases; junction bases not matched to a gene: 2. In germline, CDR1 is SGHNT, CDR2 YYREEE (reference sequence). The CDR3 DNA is TGTGCCAGCAGCTTGTCGACAGGGGACTATGGCTACACCTTC. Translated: CASSLSTGDYGYTF.

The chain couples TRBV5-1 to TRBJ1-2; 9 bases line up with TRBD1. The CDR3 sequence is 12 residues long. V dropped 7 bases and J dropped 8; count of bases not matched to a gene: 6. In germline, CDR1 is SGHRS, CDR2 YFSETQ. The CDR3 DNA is TGCGCCAGCGGACAGGGGAACGAGGGCTACACCTTC. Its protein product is CASGQGNEGYTF.

CDR3 region: CASSQVRGNTEAFF. For the CDR3, the DNA is TGTGCCAGCAGCCAAGTCAGGGGCAACACTGAAGCTTTCTTT. V and J are TRBV14 and TRBJ1-1, with a weak D call TRBD1 (6 bases). Germline CDR1 is SGHDN and CDR2 is FVKESK. This CDR3 has 14 amino acids. Trimming cost V 1 base and J 2 bases, with 8 bases left between them.

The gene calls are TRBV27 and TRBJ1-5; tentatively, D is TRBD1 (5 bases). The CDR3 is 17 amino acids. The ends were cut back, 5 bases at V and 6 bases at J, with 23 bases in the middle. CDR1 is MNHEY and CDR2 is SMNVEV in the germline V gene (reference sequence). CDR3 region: CASSPKRGGAQVQPQHF. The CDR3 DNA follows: TGTGCCAGCAGTCCTAAACGGGGCGGGGCCCAAGTTCAGCCCCAGCATTTT.

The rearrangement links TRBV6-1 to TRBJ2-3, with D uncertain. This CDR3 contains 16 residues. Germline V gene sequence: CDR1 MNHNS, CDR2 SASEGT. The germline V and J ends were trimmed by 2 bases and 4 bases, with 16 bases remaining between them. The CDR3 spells CASSEIPSASADTQYF. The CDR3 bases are TGTGCCAGCAGTGAAATACCCTCAGCGTCCGCAGATACGCAGTATTTT.

For the CDR3, the DNA is TGTGCCAGCAGTGAGGATACTAGCGGGAGTGTATATGAGCAGTTCTTC. Translated, it gives CASSEDTSGSVYEQFF. The rearrangement joins TRBV2 to TRBJ2-1; 11 bases map to TRBD2. The germline CDR1 and CDR2 sequences are SNHLY and FYNNEI. V was pared by 3 bases and J by 8 bases, with 9 bases of the junction left unmatched. This CDR3 region has 16 residues.

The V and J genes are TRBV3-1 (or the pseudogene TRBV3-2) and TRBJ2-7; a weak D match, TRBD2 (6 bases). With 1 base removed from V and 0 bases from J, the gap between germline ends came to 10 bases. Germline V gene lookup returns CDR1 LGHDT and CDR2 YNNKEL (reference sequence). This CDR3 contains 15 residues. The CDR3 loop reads CASSQVSGFSYEQYF. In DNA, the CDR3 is TGTGCCAGCAGCCAAGTTAGCGGTTTCTCCTACGAGCAGTACTTC.

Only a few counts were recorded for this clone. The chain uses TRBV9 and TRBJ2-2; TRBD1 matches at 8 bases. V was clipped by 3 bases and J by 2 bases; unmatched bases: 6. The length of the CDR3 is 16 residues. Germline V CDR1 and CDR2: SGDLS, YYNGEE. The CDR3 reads CASSARTGTNTGELFF. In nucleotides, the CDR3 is TGTGCCAGCAGCGCCAGGACAGGGACCAACACCGGGGAGCTGTTTTTT.

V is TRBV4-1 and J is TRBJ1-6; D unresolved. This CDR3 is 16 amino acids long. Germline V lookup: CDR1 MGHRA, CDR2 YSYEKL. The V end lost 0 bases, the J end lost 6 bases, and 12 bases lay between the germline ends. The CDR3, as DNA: TGCGCCAGCAGCCAAGAAAAGTCACCGAGTAATTCACCCCTCCACTTT. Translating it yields CASSQEKSPSNSPLHF.

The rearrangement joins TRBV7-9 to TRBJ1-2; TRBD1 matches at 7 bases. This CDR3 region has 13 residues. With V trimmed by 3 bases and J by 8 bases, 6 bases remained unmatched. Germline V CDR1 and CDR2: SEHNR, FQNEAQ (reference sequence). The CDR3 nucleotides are TGTGCCAGCAGCTTCGAGGGGGCCATAGGCTACACCTTC. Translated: CASSFEGAIGYTF. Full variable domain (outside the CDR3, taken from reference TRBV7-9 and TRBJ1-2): DTGVSQNPRHKITKRGQNVTFRCDPISEHNRLYWYRQTLGQGPEFLTYFQNEAQLEKSRLLSDRFSAERPKGSFSTLEIQRTEQGDSAMYLCASSFEGAIGYTFGSGTRLTVV.

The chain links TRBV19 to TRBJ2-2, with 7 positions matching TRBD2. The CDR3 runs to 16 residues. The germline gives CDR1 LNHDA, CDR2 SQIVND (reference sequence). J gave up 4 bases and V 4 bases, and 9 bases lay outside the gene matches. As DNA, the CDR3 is TGTGCCAGTAGTACTTGGGACTACTACGGCACCGGGGAGCTGTTTTTT. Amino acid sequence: CASSTWDYYGTGELFF.

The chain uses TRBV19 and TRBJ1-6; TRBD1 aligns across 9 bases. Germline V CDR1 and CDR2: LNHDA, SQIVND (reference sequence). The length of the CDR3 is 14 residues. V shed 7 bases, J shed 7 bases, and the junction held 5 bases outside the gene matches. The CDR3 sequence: CASTGQGGNSPLHF. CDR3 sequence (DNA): TGTGCCAGTACGGGACAGGGCGGCAATTCACCCCTCCACTTT.

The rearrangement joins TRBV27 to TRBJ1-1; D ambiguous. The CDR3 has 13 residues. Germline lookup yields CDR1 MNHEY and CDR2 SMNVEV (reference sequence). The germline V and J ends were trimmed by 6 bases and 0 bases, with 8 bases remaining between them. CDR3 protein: CASSWAVNTEAFF. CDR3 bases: TGTGCCAGCAGCTGGGCAGTGAACACTGAAGCTTTCTTT.

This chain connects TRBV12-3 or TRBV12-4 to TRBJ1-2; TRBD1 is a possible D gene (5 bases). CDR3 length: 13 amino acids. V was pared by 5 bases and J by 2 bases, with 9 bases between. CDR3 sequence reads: CASSIGANYGYTF. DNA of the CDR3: TGTGCCAGCAGTATAGGGGCCAACTATGGCTACACCTTC.

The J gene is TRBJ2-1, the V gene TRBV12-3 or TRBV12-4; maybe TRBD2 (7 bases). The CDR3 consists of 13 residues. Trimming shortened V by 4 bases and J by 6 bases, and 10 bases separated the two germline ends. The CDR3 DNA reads TGTGCCAGCAGTTCTGGGGGGGCCAATGAGCAGTTCTTC. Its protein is CASSSGGANEQFF.

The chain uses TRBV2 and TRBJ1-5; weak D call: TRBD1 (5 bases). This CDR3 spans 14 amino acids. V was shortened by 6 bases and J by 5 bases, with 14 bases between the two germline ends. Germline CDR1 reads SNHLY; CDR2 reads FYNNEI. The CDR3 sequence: CASSPNGGDQPQHF. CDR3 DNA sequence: TGTGCCAGCAGCCCTAATGGGGGGGATCAGCCCCAGCATTTT.

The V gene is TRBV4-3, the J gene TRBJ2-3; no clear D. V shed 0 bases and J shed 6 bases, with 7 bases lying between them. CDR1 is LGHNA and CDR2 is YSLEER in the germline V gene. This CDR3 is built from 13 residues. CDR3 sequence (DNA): TGCGCCAGCAGCCAAGATCTTCCCGATACGCAGTATTTT. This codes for CASSQDLPDTQYF.

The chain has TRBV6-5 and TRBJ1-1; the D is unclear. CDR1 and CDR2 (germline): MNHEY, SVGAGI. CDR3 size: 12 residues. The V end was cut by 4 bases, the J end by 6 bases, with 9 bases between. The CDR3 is CASSWPGAEAFF. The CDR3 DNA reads TGTGCCAGCAGTTGGCCCGGGGCTGAAGCTTTCTTT.

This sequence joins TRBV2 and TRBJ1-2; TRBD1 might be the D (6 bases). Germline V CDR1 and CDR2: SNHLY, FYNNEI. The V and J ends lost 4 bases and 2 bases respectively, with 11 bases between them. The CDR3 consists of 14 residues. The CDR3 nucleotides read TGTGCCAGCAGTGCTGGGACATGGAACTATGGCTACACCTTC. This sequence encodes CASSAGTWNYGYTF.